The rows below give T cell receptor beta chains drawn from one sample of a study of memory CD4+ T cells and cytomegalovirus serostatus. Profiled with immunoSEQ multiplex PCR; TCRdb holds only in-frame clones, not every one. The sample has tens of thousands of clones; 77% are singletons. Sequenced input: memory CD4+ T cells from blood. These receptors all stem from an adult in good health and CMV-seronegative. The CDR3 runs from the conserved cysteine through the conserved F or W. D genes are given only for firm matches.

length | V | D | CDR3
13 | TRBV11-2 | NA | CASSTGPNQPQHF
13 | TRBV5-8 | NA | CASSLERVYGYTF
17 | TRBV4-1 | NA | CASSQTRSGASTDTQYF
14 | TRBV9 | TRBD1 | CASSATGGRQPQHF
12 | TRBV7-9 | NA | CASSSSNTEAFF
13 | TRBV2 | TRBD1 | CASRTGTGSGYTF
16 | TRBV19 | NA | CASSIRSMTPNTEAFF
16 | TRBV25-1 | TRBD1 | CASSEYRTGIDSPLHF
15 | TRBV30 | NA | CAWSVGQGSGNTIYF
18 | TRBV19 | TRBD1 | CASSRDGTGFDGNQPQHF
15 | TRBV5-1 | NA | CASSLAGSWHQPQHF
14 | TRBV5-1 | TRBD1 | CASSVAGGNEKLFF
14 | TRBV14 | NA | CASSQVKDNKFAFF
16 | TRBV6-5 | TRBD1 | CASSYSTGADNYGYTF
17 | TRBV28 | TRBD1 | CASSPRTGRRNTGELFF
17 | TRBV7-9 | NA | CASSLKWDTTTLGELFF
15 | TRBV7-6 | NA | CASSQGGGRGYGYTF
14 | TRBV5-1 | NA | CASGPGRTPPEAFF
16 | TRBV7-3 | NA | CASSPTLGGGSDTQYF
18 | TRBV11-2 | NA | CASSFTPGAQRLKNIQYF
15 | TRBV5-4 | NA | CASSLRAGVSYEQYF
14 | TRBV10-2 | NA | CASSEAGIGYGYTF
13 | TRBV29-1 | NA | CSATGYSGNTIYF
12 | TRBV27 | NA | CASSLSPGTQYF
17 | TRBV12-5 | NA | CASGLYGRGAMNTEAFF
16 | TRBV10-2 | TRBD1 | CASSPWTGTTNEKLFF
13 | TRBV7-3 | NA | CASRPAGTDTQYF
11 | TRBV5-1 | NA | CASRGETEAFF
21 | TRBV15 | NA | CATSRANSLPRHGGRNQPQHF
17 | TRBV7-9 | NA | CASSWLAGARANEKLFF
13 | TRBV6-5 | NA | CASSPGGAETQYF
10 | TRBV29-1 | NA | CSGVQVEAFF
12 | TRBV6-5 | NA | CASQKQTGELFF
18 | TRBV7-6 | NA | CASSLARDPRLGTDTQYF
15 | TRBV9 | TRBD1 | CASSVGGGQGAVQYF
18 | TRBV7-9 | TRBD2 | CASSLGLGSGGIGDTQYF
15 | TRBV6-5 | NA | CASRYTQRLDTEAFF
18 | TRBV28 | NA | CASSVYRLKKGGQNEQFF
15 | TRBV4-1 | TRBD2 | CASSPGTSGAVTQYF
18 | TRBV7-8 | NA | CASSPGGRALSGNEKLFF
14 | TRBV2 | NA | CASRIGTHGNEQFF
15 | TRBV2 | TRBD1 | CASSPRQGPNQPQHF
14 | TRBV5-4 | TRBD1 | CASSVGQGFEKLFF
15 | TRBV7-2 | NA | CASSSDITSGNTIYF
15 | TRBV10-3 | NA | CAISEFRQGTYGYTF